Below are 15 T cell receptor beta chains sequenced from a single sample in a study of patients and donors after allogeneic stem cell transplantation. Using its own MiXCR run on the RT-PCR reads, TCRdb lists one record per CDR3 protein. This sample has 200,000 to 250,000 distinct CDR3 sequences, with 35% to 45% found just once. The sample was blood, either unsorted or a sorted T cell fraction (not recorded which). The receptors here all came from a human donor who was either an allogeneic HSCT recipient or a stem cell or donor lymphocyte infusion donor (not recorded which). It is not recorded whose cells these are; they may come from a transplant donor.

This clonotype was counted only a few times. This rearrangement joins TRBV25-1 to TRBJ1-5, with unresolved D. The CDR3 consists of 14 residues. Trimming stripped 2 bases from V and 4 bases from J, with 9 bases between. Per germline, CDR1 MGHDK and CDR2 SYGVNS. The CDR3 region has the DNA TGTGCCAGCAGTGAAAGCGGCCTTAATCAGCCCCAGCATTTT. Translation: CASSESGLNQPQHF. Looking up the rest from reference TRBV25-1 and TRBJ1-5 gives the full variable domain: EADIYQTPRYLVIGTGKKITLECSQTMGHDKMYWYQQDPGMELHLIHYSYGVNSTEKGDLSSESTVSRIRTEHFPLTLESARPSHTSQYLCASSESGLNQPQHFGDGTRLSIL.

This clonotype occurred a few times. The rearrangement joins TRBV5-1 to TRBJ1-1; D unclear. CDR1 and CDR2 (germline): SGHRS, YFSETQ. Trimming pared 0 bases from V and 0 bases from J, leaving 9 bases between. This CDR3 is built from 15 residues. This chain's CDR3 is CASSLVFSMNTEAFF. CDR3 coding DNA: TGCGCCAGCAGCTTGGTCTTTTCCATGAACACTGAAGCTTTCTTT.

The chain couples TRBV12-3 or TRBV12-4 to TRBJ2-5, with D possibly TRBD2 on 6 matching bases. Trimming removed 5 bases at V and 3 bases at J, with 10 bases between. The CDR3 contains 13 residues. DNA of the CDR3: TGTGCCAGCAGTCTCCGGGGGAAAGAGACCCAGTACTTC. Its protein is CASSLRGKETQYF.

This clonotype has more than one count but fewer than ten. The V gene is TRBV6-5, the J gene TRBJ1-5, with TRBD1 as a possible D gene (5 bases). The V gene lost 6 bases and the J gene lost 0 bases, with 15 bases spanning the gap. This CDR3 is built from 16 residues. The germline V gene encodes CDR1 MNHEY and CDR2 SVGAGI. In nucleotides, the CDR3 is TGTGCCAGCAGGTCCAGGGTTGGGAATAGCAATCAGCCCCAGCATTTT. This codes for CASRSRVGNSNQPQHF.

This clonotype has a single count. The J gene is TRBJ2-3, the V gene TRBV21-1. TRBV21-1 is reported as a pseudogene. This CDR3 has 8 amino acids. This CDR3 is CASSIWYF. In DNA form, the CDR3 reads TGTGCCAGCAGCATTTGGTATTTT.

This clonotype appeared a few times. The chain uses TRBV5-1 and TRBJ1-2; tentative D call: TRBD1 (5 bases). Germline loops: CDR1 SGHRS, CDR2 YFSETQ. Trimming pared 4 bases from V and 8 bases from J, leaving 12 bases between. The CDR3 spans 12 residues. The CDR3 sequence: CASSMGEEGYTF. The CDR3 nucleotides are TGCGCCAGCAGCATGGGGGAAGAAGGCTACACCTTC.

The chain combines TRBV5-1 with TRBJ2-7; TRBD2 agrees at 13 bases. This CDR3 contains 15 residues. The J segment lost 3 bases and the V segment lost 5 bases, leaving 5 bases of the junction unmatched. Germline CDR1 SGHRS, CDR2 YFSETQ. CDR3 nucleotide sequence: TGCGCCAGCAGGACTAGCGGGGGGCCTTTCTACGAGCAGTACTTC. Residues: CASRTSGGPFYEQYF.

This clonotype occurred once. The chain employs TRBV7-9 and TRBJ2-7, with D possibly being TRBD2 (6 bases). The CDR3 totals 16 residues. CDR1 is SEHNR, CDR2 FQNEAQ, per germline (reference sequence). Trimming removed 4 bases from V and 3 bases from J, with 19 bases in between. The CDR3 loop reads CASSSAGTPFHYEQYF. Here the CDR3 DNA reads TGTGCCAGCAGCTCTGCCGGGACTCCTTTCCACTACGAGCAGTACTTC.

The chain employs TRBV5-6 and TRBJ2-4; 7 bases agree with TRBD1. Germline values: CDR1 SGHDT, CDR2 YYEEEE. V lost 2 bases to trimming and J lost 7 bases; unmatched junction nucleotides: 3. The CDR3 totals 13 residues. CDR3 nucleotide sequence: TGTGCCAGCAGCTTCTTACAGGGGAACATTCAGTACTTC. This translates into CASSFLQGNIQYF.

This chain uses TRBV5-1 with TRBJ2-7; D may be TRBD1 (6 bases). Germline V gene data show CDR1 as SGHRS and CDR2 as YFSETQ. V lost 4 bases, J lost 2 bases, and 13 bases lay in between. This CDR3 has 14 residues. Written as DNA, the CDR3 is TGCGCCAGCAGCGCCGGGACACCACCCTACGAGCAGTACTTC. It translates to CASSAGTPPYEQYF.

The chain recombines TRBV25-1 with TRBJ1-3; 10 nucleotides align to TRBD1. J was trimmed by 3 bases and V by 4 bases; bases with no gene match: 18. CDR1 and CDR2 (germline): MGHDK, SYGVNS. The CDR3 covers 20 residues. This CDR3 is CASSVSGTGVSRFDGNTIYF. In nucleotides, the CDR3 is TGTGCCAGCAGTGTCTCCGGGACAGGGGTTTCCCGCTTTGATGGAAACACCATATATTTT.

This clonotype has a handful of counts. The rearrangement joins TRBV2 to TRBJ1-4; 10 nucleotides agree with TRBD1. This CDR3 is 13 amino acids long. V lost 9 bases to trimming and J lost 8 bases; unmatched junction nucleotides: 6. In germline, CDR1 is SNHLY, CDR2 FYNNEI. CDR3 nucleotides: TGTGCCAGTCTCCGGGACAGGGGCGAAAAACTGTTTTTT. It is translated as CASLRDRGEKLFF. Drawing the rest from reference TRBV2 and TRBJ1-4, the complete variable domain is EPEVTQTPSHQVTQMGQEVILRCVPISNHLYFYWYRQILGQKVEFLVSFYNNEISEKSEIFDDQFSVERPDGSNFTLKIRSTKLEDSAMYFCASLRDRGEKLFFGSGTQLSVL.

The chain joins TRBV12-3 or TRBV12-4 to TRBJ1-2; D is unresolved. The CDR3 totals 13 residues. V lost 4 bases to trimming and J lost 4 bases, with 10 bases between them. Here the CDR3 DNA reads TGTGCCAGCAGTTATGACCACTTCTATGGCTACACCTTC. Protein sequence: CASSYDHFYGYTF.

The chain employs TRBV21-1 and TRBJ2-3; the table's D call TRBD2 went unverified against the DNA. TRBV21-1 is labeled a pseudogene. The length of the CDR3 is 17 residues. The CDR3 coding sequence is TGTGCCAGCAGCAAATGGGGCCTAGCCCAGGGAGCCGATACGCAGTATTTT. It translates to CASSKWGLAQGADTQYF.

The chain employs TRBV12-3 or TRBV12-4 and TRBJ2-1; D not resolved. Trimming removed 5 bases at V and 0 bases at J, with 11 bases between. CDR3 size: 15 residues. CDR3 residues: CASSPRVGSYNEQFF. The CDR3 DNA reads TGTGCCAGCAGTCCTCGGGTGGGCTCCTACAATGAGCAGTTCTTC.